A selection of T cell receptor beta chains follows, all from one sample in a study of tumor-infiltrating lymphocytes in localized non-small cell lung cancer. TCRdb keeps only in-frame clones here, not all; method: immunoSEQ multiplex PCR. The top ten clones hold approximately 8.6% of a sample with 15,000 to 20,000 clones, around 75% of them seen once. The source material was lung tumor tissue. The receptors come from a human donor with non-small cell lung cancer. CDR3s include the opening cysteine and the closing phenylalanine or tryptophan. D genes are given only for firm matches.

TRBV19	-	TRBJ1-4	CASKRGSDEKLFF
TRBV5-4	-	TRBJ2-3	CASSLDSSTDTQYF
TRBV19	-	TRBJ1-1	CASSIEDSYTEAFF
TRBV4-1	-	TRBJ1-4	CASSQVLGDEKLFF
TRBV19	-	TRBJ2-7	CASSRSGREQYF
TRBV5-1	-	TRBJ1-1	CASSLDGMNTEAFF
TRBV5-1	TRBD2	TRBJ2-3	CASSEIAGSPRDTQYF
TRBV7-6	TRBD1	TRBJ2-7	CASSLGTGLASYEQYF
TRBV27	-	TRBJ1-2	CASSIEGALDGYTF
TRBV2	TRBD2	TRBJ2-3	CASTPRLAGDLGHTDTQYF
TRBV30	-	TRBJ1-5	CAWSVQGSRNQPQHF
TRBV27	-	TRBJ2-5	CASSLAGTRETQYF
TRBV29-1	-	TRBJ2-7	CSVEGSEEYEQYF
TRBV6-1	-	TRBJ1-5	CASREGSGANQPQHF
TRBV7-3	-	TRBJ2-3	CASSLNAADTQYF
TRBV5-1	-	TRBJ2-5	CASRAQQETQYF
TRBV15	-	TRBJ2-5	CATSRGEETQYF
TRBV7-9	-	TRBJ1-1	CASSLGRNNPAAF
TRBV5-6	-	TRBJ1-1	CASSLAGGGTEAFF
TRBV29-1	-	TRBJ2-1	CSVKGDVAYNEQFF
TRBV9	-	TRBJ1-2	CASSAPPGVGGYTF
TRBV10-2	TRBD2	TRBJ2-7	CASRLEVAGGYEQYF
TRBV7-8	-	TRBJ2-7	CASSPGLLSSYEQYF
TRBV28	-	TRBJ1-2	CASSPGTANYGYTF
TRBV6-5	TRBD1	TRBJ2-7	CASSFDRGPYEQYF
TRBV7-8	TRBD1	TRBJ1-1	CASSSWTGDTEAFF
TRBV5-1	-	TRBJ2-1	CASSFGQGGHNEQFF
TRBV4-2	TRBD2	TRBJ2-5	CASSQESPYGGQETQYF
TRBV30	-	TRBJ1-5	CAWSVGGTINQPQHF
TRBV5-1	TRBD1	TRBJ1-6	CASSLIPGGGNNSPLHF
TRBV15	-	TRBJ2-3	CATSRDRGARTDTQYF